This T cell receptor (beta chain) originates from a study of Ad26.COV2.S vaccination and SARS-CoV-2 variants. Data came from immunoSEQ multiplex PCR; TCRdb stores just in-frame clones and leaves some out. The repertoire holds around 300,000 clones, with roughly 90% as singletons. This sample's treatment: about 20 received Ad26.COV2.S at low or high dose, single or two shots; 5 received placebo; per-sample allocation not given. Samples came from day 63 after the first vaccine or placebo injection. Sequences were derived from peripheral blood, sampled in a trial of Ad26.COV2.S vaccine versus placebo. This clonotype was sampled from a person between 18 and 59 years old who received the Ad26.COV2.S COVID-19 vaccine or a placebo.

The CDR3 loop reads CASSFSSDTQYF. CDR3 nucleotides: TGTGCCAGCAGTTTTTCCTCAGATACGCAGTATTTT. The rearrangement uses TRBV12-3 or TRBV12-4 and TRBJ2-3; the D is unclear. The CDR3 has 12 amino acids. V gave up 3 bases and J gave up 4 bases, with 5 bases separating them.